The rows below give T cell receptor beta chains drawn from one sample of a study of cytomegalovirus exposure and HLA in healthy donors. Using immunoSEQ multiplex PCR, the repertoire was profiled, and TCRdb retains in-frame clones only, with some absent. The profile shows more than 85,000 clones, 83% of them singletons. The sample comprised PBMCs. The receptors were sampled from a young man in good health and CMV-seronegative. Each CDR3 is given with its conserved first and last residue. D genes are given only for firm matches. For some rows the clone size is stated as once, few or many, or as a class when expanded; others skip it.

V gene	clone size	D gene	CDR3 length	J gene	CDR3 DNA	CDR3 protein
TRBV27	.	TRBD2	15	TRBJ2-5	TGTGCCAGCAGCCCTCCTCCCGGGAGGCAAGAGACCCAGTACTTC	CASSPPPGRQETQYF
TRBV18	.	.	13	TRBJ2-3	TGTGCCAGCTCACCTCAAAGCACAGATACGCAGTATTTT	CASSPQSTDTQYF
TRBV5-6	.	.	14	TRBJ1-2	TGTGCCAGCAGTCCCGTGGTAGGGGCCTATGGCTACACCTTC	CASSPVVGAYGYTF
TRBV27	.	.	16	TRBJ2-1	TGTGCCAGCAGTTTATTCGGGTCGGCAGATTACAATGAGCAGTTCTTC	CASSLFGSADYNEQFF
TRBV28	.	.	13	TRBJ2-5	TGTGCCAGCACCGAAAACAGGGAAAAGACCCAGTACTTC	CASTENREKTQYF
TRBV7-8	.	.	15	TRBJ2-5	TGTGCCAGCAGCTTATACTACGCACCTCAGGAGACCCAGTACTTC	CASSLYYAPQETQYF
TRBV10-2	.	.	14	TRBJ2-7	TGCGCCAGCAGTGAGTCGACTCGGAGGGCCGAGCAGTACTTC	CASSESTRRAEQYF
TRBV5-6	.	TRBD2	16	TRBJ2-5	TGTGCCAGCAGCTTGGTTCTAGCGGGGTTTGTGGAGACCCAGTACTTC	CASSLVLAGFVETQYF
TRBV5-4	.	.	12	TRBJ2-1	TGTGCCAGCAGCTTGGTGCTAGGTGAGCAGTTCTTC	CASSLVLGEQFF
TRBV28	few	.	13	TRBJ1-1	TGTGCCAGCAGTTCGGGAGTGAACACTGAAGCTTTCTTT	CASSSGVNTEAFF
TRBV7-2	.	.	13	TRBJ2-7	TGTGCCAGCAGTGTAGCAGCTGGGTACGAGCAGTACTTC	CASSVAAGYEQYF
TRBV6-7	.	TRBD1	14	TRBJ1-2	TGTGCCAGCACGTCCCAGGGGGCGAACTATGGCTACACCTTC	CASTSQGANYGYTF
TRBV5-1	once	TRBD1	15	TRBJ2-7	TGCGCCAGCAGCTTGGGGGCAGGGGGCGGGTACGAGCAGTACTTC	CASSLGAGGGYEQYF
TRBV5-5	few	TRBD1	15	TRBJ1-2	TGTGCCAGCAGCCCTCGGGACAGCCCCTTTGTGGGCTACACCTTC	CASSPRDSPFVGYTF
TRBV4-1	once	TRBD1	15	TRBJ2-1	TGCGCCAGCAGCCAATTAAGGACAGGTGGGAATGAGCAGTTCTTC	CASSQLRTGGNEQFF
TRBV7-2	once	TRBD1	15	TRBJ2-3	TGTGCCAGCAGCTTAGGACAGGGATTGACAGATACGCAGTATTTT	CASSLGQGLTDTQYF
TRBV19	.	TRBD1	15	TRBJ1-1	TGTGCCAGTAGGGGAGCCGGGACAGGGAACACTGAAGCTTTCTTT	CASRGAGTGNTEAFF
TRBV6-5	.	.	13	TRBJ1-5	TGTGCCAGCAGGACATTGGGCAATCAGCCCCAGCATTTT	CASRTLGNQPQHF
TRBV5-1	.	.	16	TRBJ2-6	TGCGCCAGCAGCTTGACGGGGTTATCTGGGGCCAACGTCCTGACTTTC	CASSLTGLSGANVLTF
TRBV6-5	.	TRBD2	15	TRBJ2-1	TGTGCCAGCAGCCATCCAGCGGGGGCAGTTAATGAGCAGTTCTTC	CASSHPAGAVNEQFF
TRBV6-1	.	.	12	TRBJ2-7	TGTGCCAGCAGTCCTCAGGGTGAGGAGCAGTACTTC	CASSPQGEEQYF
TRBV27	.	.	15	TRBJ2-7	TGTGCCAGCAGTTGGGCCGGACAGTCTTCCTACGAGCAGTACTTC	CASSWAGQSSYEQYF
TRBV4-3	.	TRBD1	14	TRBJ2-1	TGCGCCAGCAGCCGAGACAGGGCGGACAATGAGCAGTTCTTC	CASSRDRADNEQFF
TRBV4-2	few	.	14	TRBJ2-2	TGTGCCAGCAGCCAATTTGTCAGTACCGGGGAGCTGTTTTTT	CASSQFVSTGELFF
TRBV18	.	.	14	TRBJ2-3	TGTGCCAGCTCACCACCGATAGAGGTAGATACGCAGTATTTT	CASSPPIEVDTQYF
TRBV7-9	few	.	16	TRBJ2-3	TGTGCCAGCAGCTTAGCGAATGGGGGGATCACAGATACGCAGTATTTT	CASSLANGGITDTQYF
TRBV19	.	.	14	TRBJ1-2	TGTGCCAGTAGACCACAGACAGTGAACTATGGCTACACCTTC	CASRPQTVNYGYTF
TRBV18	.	.	15	TRBJ1-1	TGTGCCAGCTCACCGGAGGGAGTGATGAACACTGAAGCTTTCTTT	CASSPEGVMNTEAFF
TRBV7-8	.	.	14	TRBJ1-5	TGTGCCAGCAGCTCCCCCGGGGGAAATCAGCCCCAGCATTTT	CASSSPGGNQPQHF
TRBV5-8	.	.	12	TRBJ1-2	TGTGCCAGCAGCCCCAGGGCCCATGGCTACACCTTC	CASSPRAHGYTF
TRBV27	.	.	13	TRBJ1-1	TGTGCCAGCAGTTTATATAGGAGCACTGAAGCTTTCTTT	CASSLYRSTEAFF
TRBV7-2	.	TRBD1	16	TRBJ2-1	TGTGCCAGCAGCTTAGTGGGGACAGGGACCTACAATGAGCAGTTCTTC	CASSLVGTGTYNEQFF
TRBV27	.	TRBD2	16	TRBJ2-1	TGTGCCAGCAGTTTAATCCCGGGAGGGCCCAGAAATGAGCAGTTCTTC	CASSLIPGGPRNEQFF
TRBV2	.	TRBD1	18	TRBJ2-6	TGTGCCAGGGACGACTCGGGACAGGGGGCGAGTGGGGCCAACGTCCTGACTTTC	CARDDSGQGASGANVLTF
TRBV6-4	once	TRBD2	13	TRBJ2-1	TGTGCCAGCAGTTTCGGGAGGGGGGATGAGCAGTTCTTC	CASSFGRGDEQFF
TRBV5-1	.	TRBD2	15	TRBJ2-3	TGCGCCAGCAGCTTGATGTTGGGGGAGGGAGATACGCAGTATTTT	CASSLMLGEGDTQYF
TRBV13	.	.	13	TRBJ2-2	TGTGCCAGCACCGAGCAGGGCCTCGGGGAGCTGTTTTTT	CASTEQGLGELFF
TRBV10-3	.	TRBD2	14	TRBJ2-1	TGTGCCATCAGTGCTGCGGGAGGCAGCAATGAGCAGTTCTTC	CAISAAGGSNEQFF
TRBV11-3	.	.	11	TRBJ2-5	TGTGCCAGCAGGTCTAGGGAGACCCAGTACTTC	CASRSRETQYF
TRBV19	.	.	16	TRBJ1-4	TGTGCCAGTAGTATTCTCCTTGTGACAGACTATGAAAAACTGTTTTTT	CASSILLVTDYEKLFF
TRBV29-1	.	TRBD2	15	TRBJ2-7	TGCAGCGTTGCTACGAGCGGGACGGTGACCTACGAGCAGTACTTC	CSVATSGTVTYEQYF
TRBV6-5	.	.	14	TRBJ2-7	TGTGCCAGCAGTTACTCGGAGGAATACTACGAGCAGTACTTC	CASSYSEEYYEQYF
TRBV7-2	.	TRBD2	15	TRBJ2-7	TGTGCCAGCAGCTCCCTAGCGGGAGCAGTATACGAGCAGTACTTC	CASSSLAGAVYEQYF
TRBV27	.	TRBD2	16	TRBJ2-5	TGTGCCAGCAGTTCTGGACTAGCGGGAGGTCAAGAGACCCAGTACTTC	CASSSGLAGGQETQYF
TRBV14	.	.	17	TRBJ2-3	TGTGCCAGCATACGTATCGGGCAGGGCACTAGCACAGATACGCAGTATTTT	CASIRIGQGTSTDTQYF
TRBV13	.	.	15	TRBJ2-3	TGTGCCAGCAGCTTCAGGGACAGCGGGACAGATACGCAGTATTTT	CASSFRDSGTDTQYF
TRBV9	.	TRBD2	15	TRBJ2-5	TGTGCCAGCAGCGTAGGCGGGAGGGCGGGAGAGACCCAGTACTTC	CASSVGGRAGETQYF